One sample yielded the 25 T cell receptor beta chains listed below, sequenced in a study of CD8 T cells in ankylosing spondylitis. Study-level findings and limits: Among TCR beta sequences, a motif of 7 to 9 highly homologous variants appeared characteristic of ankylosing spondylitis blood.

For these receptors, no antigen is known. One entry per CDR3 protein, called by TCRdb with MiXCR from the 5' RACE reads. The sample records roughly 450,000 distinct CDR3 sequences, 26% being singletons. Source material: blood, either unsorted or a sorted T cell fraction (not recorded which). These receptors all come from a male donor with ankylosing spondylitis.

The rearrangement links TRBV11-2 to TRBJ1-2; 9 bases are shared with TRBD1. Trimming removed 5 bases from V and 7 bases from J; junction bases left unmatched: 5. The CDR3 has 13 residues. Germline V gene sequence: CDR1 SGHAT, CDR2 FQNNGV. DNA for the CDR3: TGTGCCAGCAGCCGGGACAGGGTTACTGGCTACACCTTC. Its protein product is CASSRDRVTGYTF.

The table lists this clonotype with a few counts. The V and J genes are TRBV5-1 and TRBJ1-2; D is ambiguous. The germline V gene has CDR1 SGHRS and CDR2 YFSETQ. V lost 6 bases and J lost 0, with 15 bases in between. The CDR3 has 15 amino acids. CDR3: CASTPTGISNYGYTF. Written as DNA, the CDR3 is TGCGCCAGCACCCCCACGGGCATCTCTAACTATGGCTACACCTTC.

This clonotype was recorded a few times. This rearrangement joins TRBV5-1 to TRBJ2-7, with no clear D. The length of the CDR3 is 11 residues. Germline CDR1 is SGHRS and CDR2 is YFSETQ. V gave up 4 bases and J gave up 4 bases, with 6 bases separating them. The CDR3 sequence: CASSQEYEQYF. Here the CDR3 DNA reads TGCGCCAGCAGCCAAGAGTACGAGCAGTACTTC.

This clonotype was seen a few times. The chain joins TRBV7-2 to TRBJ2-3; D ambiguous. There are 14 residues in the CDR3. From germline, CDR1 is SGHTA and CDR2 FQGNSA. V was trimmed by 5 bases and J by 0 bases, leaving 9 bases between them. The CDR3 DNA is TGTGCCAGCAGCCTTCGGCTCAGCACAGATACGCAGTATTTT. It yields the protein CASSLRLSTDTQYF.

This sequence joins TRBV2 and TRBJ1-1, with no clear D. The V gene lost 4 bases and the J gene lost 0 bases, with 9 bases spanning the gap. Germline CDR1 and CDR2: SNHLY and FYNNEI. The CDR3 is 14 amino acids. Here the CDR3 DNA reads TGTGCCAGCAGTGGGACGGGTATGAACACTGAAGCTTTCTTT. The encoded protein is CASSGTGMNTEAFF.

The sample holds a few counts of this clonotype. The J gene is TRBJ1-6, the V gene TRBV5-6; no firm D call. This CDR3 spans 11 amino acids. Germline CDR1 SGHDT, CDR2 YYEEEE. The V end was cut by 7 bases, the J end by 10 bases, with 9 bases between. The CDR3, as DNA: TGTGCCAGCGGAAACCGATCACCCCTCCACTTT. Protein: CASGNRSPLHF.

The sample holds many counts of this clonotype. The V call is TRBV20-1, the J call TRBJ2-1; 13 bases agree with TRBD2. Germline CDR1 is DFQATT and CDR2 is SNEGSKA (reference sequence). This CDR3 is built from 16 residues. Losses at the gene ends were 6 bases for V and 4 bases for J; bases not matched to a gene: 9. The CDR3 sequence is CSASVTSGRIYNEQFF. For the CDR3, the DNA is TGCAGTGCCTCCGTGACTAGCGGGAGGATATACAATGAGCAGTTCTTC.

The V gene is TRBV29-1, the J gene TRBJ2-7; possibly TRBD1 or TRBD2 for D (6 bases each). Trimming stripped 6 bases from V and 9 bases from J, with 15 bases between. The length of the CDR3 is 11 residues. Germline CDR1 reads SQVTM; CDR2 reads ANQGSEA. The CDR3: CSVVSGGGQYV. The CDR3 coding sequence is TGCAGCGTAGTTAGCGGAGGGGGGCAGTACGTC.

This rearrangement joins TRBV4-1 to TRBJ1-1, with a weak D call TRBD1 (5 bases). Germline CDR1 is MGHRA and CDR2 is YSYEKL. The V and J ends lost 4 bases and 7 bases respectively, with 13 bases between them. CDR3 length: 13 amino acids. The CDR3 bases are TGCGCCAGCAGCCTTGAGACCGGGGGTGAAGCTTTCTTT. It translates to CASSLETGGEAFF.

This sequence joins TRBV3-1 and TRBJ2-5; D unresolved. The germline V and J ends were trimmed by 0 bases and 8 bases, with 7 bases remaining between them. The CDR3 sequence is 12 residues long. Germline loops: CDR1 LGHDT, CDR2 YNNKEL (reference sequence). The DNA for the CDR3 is TGTGCCAGCAGCCAAGATCAGGTAACCCAGTACTTC. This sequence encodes CASSQDQVTQYF.

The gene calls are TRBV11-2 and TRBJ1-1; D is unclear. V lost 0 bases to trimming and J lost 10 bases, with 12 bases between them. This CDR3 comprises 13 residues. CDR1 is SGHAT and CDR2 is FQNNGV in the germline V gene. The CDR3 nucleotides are TGTGCCAGCAGCTTAGAAGTAGCGGCAAGAGCTTTCTTT. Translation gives CASSLEVAARAFF. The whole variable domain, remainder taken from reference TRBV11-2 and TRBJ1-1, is EAGVAQSPRYKIIEKRQSVAFWCNPISGHATLYWYQQILGQGPKLLIQFQNNGVVDDSQLPKDRFSAERLKGVDSTLKIQPAKLEDSAVYLCASSLEVAARAFFGQGTRLTVV.

The DNA for the CDR3 is TGCGCCAGCAGCCCCCCTGGACTAGCGGGAGTGGCAGATACGCAGTATTTT. Amino acids: CASSPPGLAGVADTQYF. The rearrangement joins TRBV5-1 to TRBJ2-3; 13 nucleotides agree with TRBD2. Germline V gives CDR1 SGHRS, CDR2 YFSETQ. There are 17 residues in the CDR3. V gave up 4 bases and J gave up 4 bases; unmatched junction bases: 9.

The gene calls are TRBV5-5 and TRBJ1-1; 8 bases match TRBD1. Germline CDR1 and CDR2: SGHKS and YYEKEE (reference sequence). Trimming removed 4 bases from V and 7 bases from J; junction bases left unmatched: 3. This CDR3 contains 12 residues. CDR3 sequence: CASSITGGEAFF. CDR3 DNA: TGTGCCAGCAGCATTACAGGGGGTGAAGCTTTCTTT. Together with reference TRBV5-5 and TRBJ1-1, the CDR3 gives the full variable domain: DAGVTQSPTHLIKTRGQQVTLRCSPISGHKSVSWYQQVLGQGPQFIFQYYEKEERGRGNFPDRFSARQFPNYSSELNVNALLLGDSALYLCASSITGGEAFFGQGTRLTVV.

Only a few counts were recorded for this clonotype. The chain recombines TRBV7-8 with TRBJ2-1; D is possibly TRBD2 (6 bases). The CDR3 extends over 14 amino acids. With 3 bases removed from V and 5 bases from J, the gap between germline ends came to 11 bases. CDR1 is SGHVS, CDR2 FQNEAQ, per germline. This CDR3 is CASSLTRADNEQFF. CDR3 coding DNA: TGTGCCAGCAGCTTGACTAGAGCCGACAATGAGCAGTTCTTC.

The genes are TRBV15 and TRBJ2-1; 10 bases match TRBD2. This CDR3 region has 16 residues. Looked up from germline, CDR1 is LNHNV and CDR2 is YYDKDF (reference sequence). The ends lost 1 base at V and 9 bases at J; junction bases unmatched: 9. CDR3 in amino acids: CATSRALPRLAGEQFF. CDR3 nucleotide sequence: TGTGCCACCAGCAGAGCGCTTCCGCGACTAGCGGGTGAGCAGTTCTTC.

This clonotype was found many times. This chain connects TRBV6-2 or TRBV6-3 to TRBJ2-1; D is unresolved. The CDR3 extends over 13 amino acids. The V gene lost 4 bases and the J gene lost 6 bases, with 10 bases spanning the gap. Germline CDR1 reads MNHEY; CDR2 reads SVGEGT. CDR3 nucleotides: TGTGCCAGCAGTTCTATTCGGACCAATGAGCAGTTCTTC. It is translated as CASSSIRTNEQFF.

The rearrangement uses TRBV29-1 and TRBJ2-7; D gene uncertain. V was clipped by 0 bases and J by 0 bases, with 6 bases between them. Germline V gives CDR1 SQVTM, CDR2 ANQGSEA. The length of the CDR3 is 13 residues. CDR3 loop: CSVEDPSSYEQYV. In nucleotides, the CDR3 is TGCAGCGTTGAAGATCCCAGCTCCTACGAGCAGTACGTC.

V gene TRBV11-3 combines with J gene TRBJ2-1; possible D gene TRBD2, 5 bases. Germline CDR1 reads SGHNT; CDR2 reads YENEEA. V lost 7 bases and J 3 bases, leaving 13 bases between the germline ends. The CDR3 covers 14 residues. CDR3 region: CASMAGGLYNEQFF. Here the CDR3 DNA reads TGTGCCAGCATGGCAGGCGGGCTCTACAATGAGCAGTTCTTC.

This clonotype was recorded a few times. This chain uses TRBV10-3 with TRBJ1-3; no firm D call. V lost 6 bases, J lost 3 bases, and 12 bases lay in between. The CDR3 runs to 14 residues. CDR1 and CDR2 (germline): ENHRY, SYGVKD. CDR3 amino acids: CAISAGIGGNTIYF. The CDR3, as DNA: TGTGCCATCAGCGCGGGGATCGGTGGAAACACCATATATTTT.

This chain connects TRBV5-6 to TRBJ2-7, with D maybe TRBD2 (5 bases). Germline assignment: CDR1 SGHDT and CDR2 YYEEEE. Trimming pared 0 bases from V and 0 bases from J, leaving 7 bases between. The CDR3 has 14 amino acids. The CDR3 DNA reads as TGTGCCAGCAGCTTGGTGAGGGACTCCTACGAGCAGTACTTC. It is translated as CASSLVRDSYEQYF.

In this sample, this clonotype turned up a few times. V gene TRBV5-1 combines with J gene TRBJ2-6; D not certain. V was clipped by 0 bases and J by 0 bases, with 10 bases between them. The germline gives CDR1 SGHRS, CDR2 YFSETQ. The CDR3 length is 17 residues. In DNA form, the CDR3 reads TGCGCCAGCAGCTTGGGGTTCTCGGTCTCTGGGGCCAACGTCCTGACTTTC. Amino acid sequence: CASSLGFSVSGANVLTF.

This CDR3 is CASSHRDYPYQETQYF. CDR3 DNA sequence: TGTGCCAGCAGCCACCGGGACTATCCGTACCAAGAGACCCAGTACTTC. The J gene is TRBJ2-5, the V gene TRBV4-2, with 7 bases aligning to TRBD2. Germline CDR1 and CDR2: LGHNA and YNFKEQ. The junction had 7 bases not matched to a gene; V was cut back by 3 bases and J by 0 bases. The CDR3 spans 16 residues.

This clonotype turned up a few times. The DNA for the CDR3 is TGCAGCGTTGAACCCCCAAACAGGGCTCCTAGCACAGATACGCAGTATTTT. Translated: CSVEPPNRAPSTDTQYF. The chain joins TRBV29-1 to TRBJ2-3; D may be TRBD1 (6 bases). Between the trimmed V and J ends, which lost 2 bases and 0 bases, there was a span of 18 bases. This CDR3 spans 17 amino acids. Germline assignment: CDR1 SQVTM and CDR2 ANQGSEA.

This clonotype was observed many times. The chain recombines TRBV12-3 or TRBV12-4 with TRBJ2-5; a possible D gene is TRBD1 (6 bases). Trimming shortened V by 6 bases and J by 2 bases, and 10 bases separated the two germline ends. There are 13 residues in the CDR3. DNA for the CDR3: TGTGCCAGCAGCGTCGGACAGCAAGAGACCCAGTACTTC. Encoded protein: CASSVGQQETQYF.

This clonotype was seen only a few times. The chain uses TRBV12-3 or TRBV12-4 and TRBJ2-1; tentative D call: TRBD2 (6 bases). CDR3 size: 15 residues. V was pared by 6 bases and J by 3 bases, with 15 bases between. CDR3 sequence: CASRPRLVLYNEQFF. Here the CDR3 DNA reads TGTGCCAGCAGGCCACGACTAGTTCTCTACAATGAGCAGTTCTTC.